This TCR beta chain was profiled in a study of identical twins. Study findings and constraints: Abundant beta clonotypes from cord blood had fewer insertions, unlike memory repertoires, which showed none.

Germline V gives CDR1 DFQATT, CDR2 SNEGSKA (reference sequence). CDR3 size: 13 residues. With template switching, a universal primer site was added, and the cDNA carried unique molecular identifiers. TCRdb re-derived calls from the 5' RACE reads in MiXCR, one entry per CDR3 protein. Of some 500,000 distinct CDR3 sequences in the sample, 13% to 15% were seen once. For this clonotype: Its antigen remains unknown. A read error may account for a junction end that differs from germline.

The sample also formed part of further work on yellow fever vaccine responses in identical twins.

Specimen: CD4+ T cells sorted from blood. The J gene is TRBJ2-4, the V gene TRBV20-1; the D gene is possibly TRBD1 (5 bases). The TCR sequence derives from a woman between 18 and 29 years old in good health. For the CDR3, the DNA is TGCAGCGCTAGTTTGGGGCCCAAAAACATTCAGTACTTC. Amino acid sequence: CSASLGPKNIQYF.